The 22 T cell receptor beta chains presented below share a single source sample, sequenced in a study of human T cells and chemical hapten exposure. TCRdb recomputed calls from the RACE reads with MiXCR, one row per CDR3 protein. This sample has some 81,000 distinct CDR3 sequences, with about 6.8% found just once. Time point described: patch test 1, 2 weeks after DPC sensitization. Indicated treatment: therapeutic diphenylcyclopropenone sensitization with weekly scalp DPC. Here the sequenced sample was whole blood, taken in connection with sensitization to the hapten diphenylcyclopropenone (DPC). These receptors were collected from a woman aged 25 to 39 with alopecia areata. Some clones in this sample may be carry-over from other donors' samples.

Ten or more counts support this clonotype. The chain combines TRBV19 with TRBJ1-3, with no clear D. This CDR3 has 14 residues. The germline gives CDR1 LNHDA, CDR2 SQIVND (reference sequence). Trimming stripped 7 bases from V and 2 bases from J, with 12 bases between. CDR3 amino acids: CASTGGEAGNTIYF. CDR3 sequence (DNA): TGTGCCAGTACCGGCGGTGAGGCTGGAAACACCATATATTTT.

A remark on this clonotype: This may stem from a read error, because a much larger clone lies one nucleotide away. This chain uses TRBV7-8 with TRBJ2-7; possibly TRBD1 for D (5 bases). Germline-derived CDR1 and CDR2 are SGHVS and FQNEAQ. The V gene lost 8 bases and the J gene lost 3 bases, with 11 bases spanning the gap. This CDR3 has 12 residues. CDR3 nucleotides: TGTGCCAGCGGCACAGGTTTCTACGAGCAGTACTTC. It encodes CASGTGFYEQYF.

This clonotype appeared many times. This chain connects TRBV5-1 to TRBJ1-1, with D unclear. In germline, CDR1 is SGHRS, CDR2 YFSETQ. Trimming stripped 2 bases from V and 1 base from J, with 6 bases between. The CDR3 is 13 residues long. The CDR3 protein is CASSFPGNTEAFF. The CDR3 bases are TGCGCCAGCAGCTTCCCAGGGAACACTGAAGCTTTCTTT.

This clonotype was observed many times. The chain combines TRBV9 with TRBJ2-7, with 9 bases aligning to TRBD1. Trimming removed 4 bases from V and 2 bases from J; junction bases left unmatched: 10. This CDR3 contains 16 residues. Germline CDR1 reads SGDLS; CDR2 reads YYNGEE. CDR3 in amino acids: CASSTGQGTLTYEQYF. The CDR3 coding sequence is TGTGCCAGCAGCACAGGACAGGGGACCTTAACCTACGAGCAGTACTTC.

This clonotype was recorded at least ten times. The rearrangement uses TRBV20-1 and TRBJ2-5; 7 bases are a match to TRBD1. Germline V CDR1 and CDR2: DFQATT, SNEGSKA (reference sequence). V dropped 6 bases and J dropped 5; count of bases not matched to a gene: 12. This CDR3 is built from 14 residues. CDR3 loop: CSARQGSKEETQYF. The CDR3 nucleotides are TGCAGTGCGAGACAGGGTAGTAAAGAGGAGACCCAGTACTTC.

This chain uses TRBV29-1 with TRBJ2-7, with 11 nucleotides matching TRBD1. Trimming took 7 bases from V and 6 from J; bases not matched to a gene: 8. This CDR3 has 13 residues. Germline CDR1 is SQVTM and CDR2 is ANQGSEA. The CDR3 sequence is CSAHGQGASEQYF. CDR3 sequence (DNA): TGCAGCGCCCATGGACAGGGGGCGAGCGAGCAGTACTTC.

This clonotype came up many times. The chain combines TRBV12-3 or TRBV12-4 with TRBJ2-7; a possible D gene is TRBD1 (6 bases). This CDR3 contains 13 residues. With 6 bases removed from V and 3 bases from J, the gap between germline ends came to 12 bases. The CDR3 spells CASSQGGIYEQYF. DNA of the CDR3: TGTGCCAGCAGCCAAGGGGGTATCTACGAGCAGTACTTC.

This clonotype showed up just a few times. DNA for the CDR3: TGTGCCAGCAGTGTACAAGGCTATGGCTACACCTTC. This sequence encodes CASSVQGYGYTF. The chain couples TRBV2 to TRBJ1-2, with D uncertain. The CDR3 contains 12 residues. Per germline, CDR1 SNHLY and CDR2 FYNNEI. The V gene lost 4 bases and the J gene lost 4 bases, with 7 bases spanning the gap.

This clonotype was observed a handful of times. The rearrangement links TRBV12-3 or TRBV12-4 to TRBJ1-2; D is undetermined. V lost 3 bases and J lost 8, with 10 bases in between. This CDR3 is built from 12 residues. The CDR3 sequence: CASSFQSGGYTF. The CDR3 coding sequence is TGTGCCAGCAGTTTTCAGTCGGGCGGCTACACCTTC.

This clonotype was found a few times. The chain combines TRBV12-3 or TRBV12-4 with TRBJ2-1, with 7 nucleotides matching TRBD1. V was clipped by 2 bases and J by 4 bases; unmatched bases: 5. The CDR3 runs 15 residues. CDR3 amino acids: CASSLLRDRYNEQFF. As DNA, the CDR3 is TGTGCCAGCAGTTTACTACGGGACAGATACAATGAGCAGTTCTTC.

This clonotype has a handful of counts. CDR3 DNA: TGCAGTACGATACAATCCGGCCGCTATGGCTACACCTTC. Translation gives CSTIQSGRYGYTF. The V gene is TRBV20-1, the J gene TRBJ1-2; no reliable D call. The CDR3 loop spans 13 amino acids. V shed 8 bases and J shed 4 bases, with 17 bases lying between them. CDR1 is DFQATT, CDR2 SNEGSKA, per germline (reference sequence).

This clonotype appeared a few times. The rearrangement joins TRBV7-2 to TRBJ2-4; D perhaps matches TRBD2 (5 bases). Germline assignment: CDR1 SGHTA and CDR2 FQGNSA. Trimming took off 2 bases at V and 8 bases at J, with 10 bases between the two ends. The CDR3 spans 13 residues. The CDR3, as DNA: TGTGCCAGCAGCTTAAGGACTCAAGACATTCAGTACTTC. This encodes CASSLRTQDIQYF.

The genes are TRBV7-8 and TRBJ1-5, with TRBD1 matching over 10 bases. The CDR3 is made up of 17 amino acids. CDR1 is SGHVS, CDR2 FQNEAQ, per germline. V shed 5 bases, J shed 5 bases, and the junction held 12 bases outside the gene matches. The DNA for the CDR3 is TGTGCCAGCAGCCCTAGAGTATCCGGGACAGGGGATCAGCCCCAGCATTTT. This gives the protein CASSPRVSGTGDQPQHF.

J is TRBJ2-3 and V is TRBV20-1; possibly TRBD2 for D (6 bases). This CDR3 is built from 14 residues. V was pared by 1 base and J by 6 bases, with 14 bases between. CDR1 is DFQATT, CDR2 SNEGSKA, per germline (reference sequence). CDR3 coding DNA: TGCAGTGCTAGAGTAGGTGGGAGGAGGGATACGCAGTATTTT. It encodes CSARVGGRRDTQYF.

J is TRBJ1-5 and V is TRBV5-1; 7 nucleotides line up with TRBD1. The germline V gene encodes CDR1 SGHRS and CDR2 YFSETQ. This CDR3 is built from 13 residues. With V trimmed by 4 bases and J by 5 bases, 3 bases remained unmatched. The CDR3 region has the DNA TGCGCCAGCAGCCGGGACAGTGATCAGCCCCAGCATTTT. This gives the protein CASSRDSDQPQHF.

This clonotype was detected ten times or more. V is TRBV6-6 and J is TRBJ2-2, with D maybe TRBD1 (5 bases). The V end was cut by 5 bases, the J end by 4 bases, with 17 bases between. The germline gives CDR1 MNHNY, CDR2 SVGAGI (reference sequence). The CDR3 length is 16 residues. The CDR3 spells CASSLGTMGLTGELFF. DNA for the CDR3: TGTGCCAGCAGTCTTGGTACTATGGGGCTCACCGGGGAGCTGTTTTTT.

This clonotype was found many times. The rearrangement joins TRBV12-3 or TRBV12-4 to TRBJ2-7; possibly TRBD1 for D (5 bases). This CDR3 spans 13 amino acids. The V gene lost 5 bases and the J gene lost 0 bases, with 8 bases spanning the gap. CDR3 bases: TGTGCCAGCAGTATGGACAACTCCTACGAGCAGTACTTC. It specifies CASSMDNSYEQYF.

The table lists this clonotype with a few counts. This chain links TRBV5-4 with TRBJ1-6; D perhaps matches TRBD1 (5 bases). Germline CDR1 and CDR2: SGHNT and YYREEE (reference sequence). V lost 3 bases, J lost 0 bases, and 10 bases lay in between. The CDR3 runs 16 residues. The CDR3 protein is CASSWDGSSYNSPLHF. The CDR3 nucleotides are TGTGCCAGCAGCTGGGACGGAAGCTCCTATAATTCACCCCTCCACTTT.

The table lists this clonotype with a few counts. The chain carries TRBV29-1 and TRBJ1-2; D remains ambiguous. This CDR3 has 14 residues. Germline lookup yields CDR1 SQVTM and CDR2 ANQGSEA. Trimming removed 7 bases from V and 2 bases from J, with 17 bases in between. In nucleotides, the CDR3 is TGCAGCGCTACAGCTCCCATTACCAACTATGGCTACACCTTC. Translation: CSATAPITNYGYTF.

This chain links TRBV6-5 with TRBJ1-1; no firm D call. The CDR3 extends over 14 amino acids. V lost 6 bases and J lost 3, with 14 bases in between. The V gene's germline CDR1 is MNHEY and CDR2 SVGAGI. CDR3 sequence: CASSPADRYTEAFF. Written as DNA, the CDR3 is TGTGCCAGCAGCCCAGCCGACCGATACACTGAAGCTTTCTTT.

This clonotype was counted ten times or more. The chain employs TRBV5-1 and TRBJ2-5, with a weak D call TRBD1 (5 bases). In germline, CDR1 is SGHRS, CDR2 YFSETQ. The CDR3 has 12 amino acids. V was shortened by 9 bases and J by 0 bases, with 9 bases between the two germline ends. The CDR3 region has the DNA TGCGCCACCAAGGACAACCAAGAGACCCAGTACTTC. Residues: CATKDNQETQYF.

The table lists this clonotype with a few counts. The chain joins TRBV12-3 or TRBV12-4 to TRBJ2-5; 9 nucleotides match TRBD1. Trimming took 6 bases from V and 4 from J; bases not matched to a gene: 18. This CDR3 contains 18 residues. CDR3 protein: CASSPTSRIDRGVETQYF. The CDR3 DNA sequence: TGTGCCAGCAGCCCTACCTCTCGGATCGACAGGGGGGTAGAGACCCAGTACTTC.